The following is a T cell receptor beta chain sequence with its context. Its specificity is unknown. CDR1 and CDR2 from the germline V gene are ENHRY and SYGVKD. The CDR3 sequence is 15 residues long. V lost 9 bases and J lost 8; bases outside the gene matches: 13. This sample stems from a study of shared clonotypes between healthy human individuals. Study background: Contributing individuals were a couple of females and a few males aged 18 to 49. Study-wide points: A handful of donors showed sharing of around 5.3% of naive CD4 clonotypes. Few donors restricted represented genetic and exposure-history diversity.

Execution of the assay was at deep level. Sequenced by immunoSEQ multiplex PCR; TCRdb stores in-frame clones only, minus some. Of 1,500,000 or so clones in the sample, around 98.5% are singletons; the top ten hold about 0.4%. V usage is TRBV10-3 and J usage is TRBJ2-1; 10 positions agree with TRBD2. Sequencing was carried out using naive CD4+ T cells sorted from blood. Sample subset: CD45RA+ positively selected. The TCR comes from a man younger than 40 in good health. CDR3 nucleotide sequence: TGTGCCATTCGGTCCGGACTAGCGGCCTCCGATGAGCAGTTCTTC. This translates into CAIRSGLAASDEQFF.